Below are 25 T cell receptor beta chains sequenced from a single sample in a study of shared clonotypes between healthy human individuals. This table comes from immunoSEQ multiplex PCR, and its TCRdb copy is limited to in-frame clones, with some not included. The sample contains more than 850,000 clones, around three quarters of which appear only once. Sequenced input: memory CD4+ T cells from PBMCs. The subset: CD45RA-negative fraction. These receptors came from a man younger than 35 in good health. Some clones in this sample may be carry-over from other donors' samples.

This clone was detected many times. The junction departs from germline at one end; a sequencing error may be responsible. The chain is built from TRBV28 and TRBJ1-4, with 10 nucleotides matching TRBD1. This CDR3 spans 13 amino acids. The germline V gene has CDR1 MDHEN and CDR2 SYDVKM. CDR3 loop: CAGRDRGGEKLFF. CDR3 DNA sequence: TGTGCCGGCAGGGACAGGGGAGGTGAAAAACTGTTTTTT.

Only one count was recorded for this clone. The rearrangement links TRBV13 to TRBJ2-1; D unclear. The germline gives CDR1 PRHDT, CDR2 FYEKMQ (reference sequence). The length of the CDR3 is 16 residues. V was trimmed by 5 bases and J by 0 bases, leaving 14 bases between them. The CDR3: CASSLSPSSSYNEQFF. The CDR3 DNA is TGTGCCAGCAGCCTCTCCCCATCAAGCTCCTACAATGAGCAGTTCTTC. The full variable domain, with the rest looked up from reference TRBV13 and TRBJ2-1, is AAGVIQSPRHLIKEKRETATLKCYPIPRHDTVYWYQQGPGQDPQFLISFYEKMQSDKGSIPDRFSAQQFSDYHSELNMSSLELGDSALYFCASSLSPSSSYNEQFFGPGTRLTVL.

The chain has TRBV7-9 and TRBJ1-4; tentatively, D is TRBD1 (6 bases). V lost 1 base and J 5 bases, leaving 8 bases between the germline ends. CDR1 is SEHNR and CDR2 is FQNEAQ in the germline V gene (reference sequence). The CDR3 has 14 amino acids. The CDR3 DNA follows: TGTGCCAGCAGCTTAGGGACAGAGAATGAAAAACTGTTTTTT. It yields the protein CASSLGTENEKLFF.

The J gene is TRBJ2-7, the V gene TRBV7-3; D call uncertain. Per germline, CDR1 SGHTA and CDR2 FQGTGA. Between the trimmed V and J ends, which lost 0 bases and 6 bases, there was a span of 9 bases. This CDR3 has 13 amino acids. The CDR3 protein is CASSLTRQGEQYF. The CDR3 bases are TGTGCCAGCAGCTTAACGAGACAAGGCGAGCAGTACTTC. Full variable domain (missing parts from reference TRBV7-3 and TRBJ2-7): GAGVSQTPSNKVTEKGKYVELRCDPISGHTALYWYRQSLGQGPEFLIYFQGTGAADDSGLPNDRFFAVRPEGSVSTLKIQRTERGDSAVYLCASSLTRQGEQYFGPGTRLTVT.

The chain couples TRBV7-9 to TRBJ2-6; 7 nucleotides align to TRBD1. The CDR3 contains 16 residues. Germline loops: CDR1 SEHNR, CDR2 FQNEAQ (reference sequence). V lost 1 base to trimming and J lost 1 base; unmatched junction nucleotides: 1. The CDR3 sequence: CASSLVGQSGANVLTF. DNA for the CDR3: TGTGCCAGCAGCTTAGTGGGACAGTCTGGGGCCAACGTCCTGACTTTC.

This chain joins TRBV18 and TRBJ2-5; TRBD1 agrees at 7 bases. The CDR3 is made up of 14 amino acids. The V segment lost 2 bases and the J segment 5 bases; nucleotides outside the gene matches: 5. Looked up from germline, CDR1 is KGHSH and CDR2 is LQKENI. Here the CDR3 DNA reads TGTGCCAGCTCACCAAGAGGGGGCTCGGAGACCCAGTACTTC. It yields the protein CASSPRGGSETQYF.

The chain joins TRBV18 to TRBJ1-2, with 10 positions matching TRBD1. Germline CDR1 is KGHSH and CDR2 is LQKENI. Germline trimming cut 3 bases from V and 6 bases from J; bases unmatched to any gene: 10. The CDR3 runs 16 residues. The CDR3 is CASSPDRGRMSHGYTF. For the CDR3, the DNA is TGTGCCAGCTCACCTGACAGGGGGCGCATGTCTCATGGCTACACCTTC.

Remarks on this clone: Mismatch with germline at one junction end may stem from a read error. The chain employs TRBV18 and TRBJ1-1; D gene uncertain. The CDR3 is 13 residues long. Germline CDR1 is KGHSH and CDR2 is LQKENI. For the CDR3, the DNA is TGTGCCGGCTCACCACGGACTGGGTGGGAAGCTTTCTTT. This gives the protein CAGSPRTGWEAFF.

The chain recombines TRBV6-6 with TRBJ2-5, with 8 bases lining up with TRBD2. Germline V gene sequence: CDR1 MNHNY, CDR2 SVGAGI (reference sequence). The J segment lost 5 bases and the V segment lost 8 bases, leaving 16 bases of the junction unmatched. This CDR3 spans 16 amino acids. The CDR3 coding sequence is TGTGCCAGCTCGGCTAGCGGGTCACTTTTGGCGGAGACCCAGTACTTC. This codes for CASSASGSLLAETQYF.

The genes are TRBV18 and TRBJ1-2; TRBD1 agrees at 8 bases. V gave up 3 bases and J gave up 7 bases; unmatched junction bases: 4. This CDR3 spans 13 amino acids. Germline assignment: CDR1 KGHSH and CDR2 LQKENI. The CDR3 loop reads CASSPLDRAGYTF. CDR3 bases: TGTGCCAGCTCACCCCTGGACAGGGCTGGCTACACCTTC.

This clone was counted only a few times. CDR3 residues: CASSQDPAGVGETQYF. The CDR3 DNA follows: TGCGCCAGCAGCCAAGATCCAGCGGGAGTAGGGGAGACCCAGTACTTC. V and J are TRBV4-3 and TRBJ2-5, with 8 nucleotides matching TRBD2. CDR1 LGHNA and CDR2 YSLEER come from the germline V gene. V shed 0 bases and J 5 bases; nucleotides not matched to a gene: 8. The CDR3 has 16 amino acids.

There are many counts of this clone. The genes are TRBV7-3 and TRBJ1-2; D not resolved. V lost 10 bases to trimming and J lost 4 bases, with 13 bases between them. The CDR3 extends over 12 amino acids. Germline CDR1 reads SGHTA; CDR2 reads FQGTGA. Written as DNA, the CDR3 is TGTGCCAACGCGGCGGGCCTCTATGGCTACACCTTC. Translating it yields CANAAGLYGYTF. Full variable domain (missing parts from reference TRBV7-3 and TRBJ1-2): GAGVSQTPSNKVTEKGKYVELRCDPISGHTALYWYRQSLGQGPEFLIYFQGTGAADDSGLPNDRFFAVRPEGSVSTLKIQRTERGDSAVYLCANAAGLYGYTFGSGTRLTVV.

The rearrangement links TRBV5-1 to TRBJ2-7; D gene unclear. Per germline, CDR1 SGHRS and CDR2 YFSETQ. CDR3 length: 14 residues. V shed 4 bases and J shed 2 bases, with 13 bases lying between them. CDR3 nucleotides: TGCGCCAGCAGCACCGACCCCGGGCCCTACGAGCAGTACTTC. This gives the protein CASSTDPGPYEQYF.

The chain links TRBV28 to TRBJ2-7, with 13 positions matching TRBD2. Losses at the gene ends were 5 bases for V and 5 bases for J; bases not matched to a gene: 15. Germline assignment: CDR1 MDHEN and CDR2 SYDVKM. CDR3 length: 18 amino acids. The CDR3, as DNA: TGTGCCAGCAGTCAAAGACTAGCGGGAGGAGCGGGGAGAAACGAGCAGTACTTC. Residues: CASSQRLAGGAGRNEQYF.

The CDR3 DNA reads as TGTGCCAGCAGCTTGAGACAGCTCACCGGGGAGCTGTTTTTT. This codes for CASSLRQLTGELFF. The chain has TRBV5-6 and TRBJ2-2; D possibly corresponds to TRBD1 (5 bases). This CDR3 has 14 residues. Trimming removed 1 base from V and 4 bases from J, with 8 bases in between. The germline V gene encodes CDR1 SGHDT and CDR2 YYEEEE.

The V call is TRBV6-5, the J call TRBJ2-1, with D possibly being TRBD1 (5 bases). Germline V gene sequence: CDR1 MNHEY, CDR2 SVGAGI. Trimming took 10 bases from V and 8 from J, leaving 12 bases between them. This CDR3 is 11 amino acids long. The CDR3 region is CATWTRDEQFF. For the CDR3, the DNA is TGTGCCACCTGGACCAGGGATGAGCAGTTCTTC.

J is TRBJ1-4 and V is TRBV5-1; D is uncertain. The CDR3 is 13 amino acids. V dropped 2 bases and J dropped 8 bases, with 10 bases sitting between them. Germline assignment: CDR1 SGHRS and CDR2 YFSETQ. The CDR3 spells CASSLVIGEKLFF. The CDR3 nucleotides are TGCGCCAGCAGCTTAGTTATCGGGGAAAAACTGTTTTTT.

The CDR3 coding sequence is TGCGCCAGCAGCTTTTCAGAGCAGGCGAGTGGCTACACCTTC. This codes for CASSFSEQASGYTF. The chain has TRBV5-1 and TRBJ1-2, with D hard to call. The V gene's germline CDR1 is SGHRS and CDR2 YFSETQ. The CDR3 covers 14 residues. V dropped 2 bases and J dropped 7 bases, with 15 bases sitting between them.

This chain uses TRBV18 with TRBJ2-1; D is possibly TRBD2 (5 bases). The CDR3 length is 14 residues. V was shortened by 1 base and J by 2 bases, with 6 bases between the two germline ends. Germline loops: CDR1 KGHSH, CDR2 LQKENI. For the CDR3, the DNA is TGTGCCAGCTCACCACAGACTACCTACAATGAGCAGTTCTTC. Amino acids: CASSPQTTYNEQFF.

The CDR3: CASSVTGGTTGNTIYF. DNA for the CDR3: TGTGCCAGCAGCGTAACAGGGGGCACGACTGGAAACACCATATATTTT. The rearrangement joins TRBV9 to TRBJ1-3; TRBD1 matches 9 bases. The V segment lost 1 base and the J segment 2 bases; nucleotides outside the gene matches: 4. The CDR3 contains 16 residues. Germline V CDR1 and CDR2: SGDLS, YYNGEE. Combining the CDR3 with reference TRBV9 and TRBJ1-3 gives the whole variable domain DSGVTQTPKHLITATGQRVTLRCSPRSGDLSVYWYQQSLDQGLQFLIQYYNGEERAKGNILERFSAQQFPDLHSELNLSSLELGDSALYFCASSVTGGTTGNTIYFGEGSWLTVV.

This clone appeared once. The chain employs TRBV9 and TRBJ2-2; D uncertain. The CDR3 totals 14 residues. Per the germline V gene, CDR1 is SGDLS and CDR2 is YYNGEE. The V end was cut by 4 bases, the J end by 0 bases, with 7 bases between. The CDR3 region is CASSPDANTGELFF. CDR3 sequence (DNA): TGTGCCAGCAGCCCAGACGCGAACACCGGGGAGCTGTTTTTT. Full variable domain (remainder filled in from reference TRBV9 and TRBJ2-2): DSGVTQTPKHLITATGQRVTLRCSPRSGDLSVYWYQQSLDQGLQFLIQYYNGEERAKGNILERFSAQQFPDLHSELNLSSLELGDSALYFCASSPDANTGELFFGEGSRLTVL.

CDR3 protein: CASSLTGGPTLYEQYF. CDR3 nucleotide sequence: TGTGCCAGCAGCCTTACAGGGGGCCCCACCCTCTACGAGCAGTACTTC. The chain links TRBV6-6 to TRBJ2-7; 9 nucleotides match TRBD1. J gave up 3 bases and V 6 bases, and 12 bases lay outside the gene matches. CDR1 is MNHNY and CDR2 is SVGAGI in the germline V gene (reference sequence). This CDR3 spans 16 amino acids.

V gene TRBV6-5 combines with J gene TRBJ1-2; unclear D gene. Germline V gives CDR1 MNHEY, CDR2 SVGAGI. There are 13 residues in the CDR3. V shed 6 bases and J shed 8 bases, with 16 bases lying between them. CDR3: CASSLTTIGGYTF. The CDR3 bases are TGTGCCAGCAGCCTAACTACTATCGGCGGCTACACCTTC.

The rearrangement links TRBV29-1 to TRBJ2-7; TRBD2 agrees at 8 bases. With 4 bases clipped from V and 1 base from J, the junction kept 3 bases outside the gene matches. Germline V CDR1 and CDR2: SQVTM, ANQGSEA. CDR3 length equals 13 residues. Written as DNA, the CDR3 is TGCAGCGTTGGGTCTAGCGGGTCCTACGAGCAGTACTTC. It yields the protein CSVGSSGSYEQYF.

This clone was detected only a few times. The CDR3: CASSRDRLGDTQYF. In DNA, the CDR3 is TGTGCCAGCAGCCGGGACAGATTAGGGGATACGCAGTATTTT. V usage is TRBV11-2 and J usage is TRBJ2-3, with 7 bases lining up with TRBD1. This CDR3 contains 14 residues. V lost 5 bases to trimming and J lost 6 bases; unmatched junction nucleotides: 8. Germline-derived CDR1 and CDR2 are SGHAT and FQNNGV.